This T cell receptor (beta chain) is drawn from a study of siplizumab effects on memory and regulatory T cells. In this sample, this clone turned up once. What it binds is not known. Study-wide results and limits: Among sequences traceable to unstimulated CD4+ memory cells, alloreactive ones were significantly reduced by siplizumab.

Germline-derived CDR1 and CDR2 are SGHVS and FQNEAQ. The junction had 11 bases not matched to a gene; V was cut back by 4 bases and J by 1 base. CDR3 length: 18 amino acids. Approximately 98,000 TCR templates per sample were assayed. Method: immunoSEQ multiplex PCR; TCRdb's copy keeps in-frame clones and lacks some. The table lists tens of thousands of clones, 87% of them singletons, with around 0.3% in the top ten. Specimen: naive CD8+ T cells sorted from blood. The genes are TRBV7-8 and TRBJ1-5, with 9 bases lining up with TRBD1. This receptor was obtained from a human donor in good health. The CDR3 loop is CASSSTLGTGFSNQPQHF. In DNA, the CDR3 is TGTGCCAGCAGCTCTACCTTGGGGACAGGGTTCAGCAATCAGCCCCAGCATTTT.